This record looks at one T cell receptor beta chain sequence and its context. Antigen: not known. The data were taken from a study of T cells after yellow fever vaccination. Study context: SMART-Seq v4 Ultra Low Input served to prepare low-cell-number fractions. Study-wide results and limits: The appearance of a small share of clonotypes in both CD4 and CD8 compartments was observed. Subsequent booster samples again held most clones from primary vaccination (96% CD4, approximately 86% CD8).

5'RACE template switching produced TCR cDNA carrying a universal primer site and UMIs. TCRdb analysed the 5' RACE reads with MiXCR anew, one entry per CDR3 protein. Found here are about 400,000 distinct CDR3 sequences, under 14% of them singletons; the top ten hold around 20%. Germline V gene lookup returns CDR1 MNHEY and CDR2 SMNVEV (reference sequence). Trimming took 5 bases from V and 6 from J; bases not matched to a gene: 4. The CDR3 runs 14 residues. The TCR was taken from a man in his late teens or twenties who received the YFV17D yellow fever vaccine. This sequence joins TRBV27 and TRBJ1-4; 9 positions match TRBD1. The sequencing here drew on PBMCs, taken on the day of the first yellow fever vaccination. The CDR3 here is CASSGTGRYEKLFF. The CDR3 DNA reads TGTGCCAGCAGTGGGACAGGGAGATATGAAAAACTGTTTTTT.